The sequence of this TCR beta chain was determined in a study of control samples from healthy donors and cancer patients. V lost 5 bases to trimming and J lost 4 bases, with 15 bases between them. Per germline, CDR1 MNHEY and CDR2 SVGAGI. This CDR3 region has 15 residues. Sequenced by immunoSEQ multiplex PCR; TCRdb stores in-frame clones only, minus some. The sample includes around 30,000 clones, approximately 94% of them seen just once. This clonotype originated in a man in his fifties or sixties in good health. The chain employs TRBV6-5 and TRBJ1-3, with D possibly TRBD1 on 5 matching bases. Sequenced sample: blood. The CDR3, as DNA: TGTGCCAGCAGTCCGGATTGGGGGTCGGGAAACACCATATATTTT. Amino acids: CASSPDWGSGNTIYF.